This TCR beta chain was profiled in a study of T cell responses to AZD1222 COVID-19 vaccine. Study results and caveats: Elevations in Spike-specific TCR breadth and depth followed administration of two AZD1222 doses.

With respect to this clone: Antigen unknown.

The data were produced by immunoSEQ multiplex PCR, yet TCRdb's version contains in-frame clones alone and is incomplete. The data contain some 150,000 clones, over 70% of them singletons. The J segment lost 0 bases and the V segment lost 6 bases, leaving 0 bases of the junction unmatched. The CDR3 runs to 14 residues. From germline, CDR1 is SNHLY and CDR2 FYNNEI. The source of this sequence is an adult who received the AZD1222 COVID-19 vaccine. Sample: peripheral blood, taken 28 days after the second AZD1222 dose. The V and J genes are TRBV2 and TRBJ1-5; 9 nucleotides agree with TRBD1. The chain's CDR3 is CASRGQGSNQPQHF. Here the CDR3 DNA reads TGTGCCAGCAGGGGACAGGGTAGCAATCAGCCCCAGCATTTT.